This TCR beta chain was obtained from a study of blood T cells in healthy people across ages. Findings and limits, study-wide: Both naive CD4+ cell counts and diversity were greater in long-lived donors than in aged donors. The donors' CMV status was not determined, possibly confounding changes in expanded clonotypes.

As for this clonotype: Its antigen remains unknown.

Together with a sample-barcoded 5' primer, a J-beta primer mix was included in a second PCR lasting about 7 to 11 cycles. TCRdb used MiXCR to reprocess the 5' RACE reads, holding one entry per CDR3 protein. The sample lists approximately 800,000 distinct CDR3 sequences; roughly 60% were seen once. J gave up 5 bases and V 2 bases, and 10 bases lay outside the gene matches. Germline V gene sequence: CDR1 DFQATT, CDR2 SNEGSKA (reference sequence). This CDR3 spans 18 amino acids. This sequence joins TRBV20-1 and TRBJ1-6, with TRBD1 identical over 12 bases. This clonotype was obtained from a man aged 25-45 years in good health. What was sequenced was blood. The CDR3 DNA reads as TGCAGTGCTAGAACCGGGACAGGGGGCCTAGGTGATAATTCACCCCTCCACTTT. It codes for CSARTGTGGLGDNSPLHF.